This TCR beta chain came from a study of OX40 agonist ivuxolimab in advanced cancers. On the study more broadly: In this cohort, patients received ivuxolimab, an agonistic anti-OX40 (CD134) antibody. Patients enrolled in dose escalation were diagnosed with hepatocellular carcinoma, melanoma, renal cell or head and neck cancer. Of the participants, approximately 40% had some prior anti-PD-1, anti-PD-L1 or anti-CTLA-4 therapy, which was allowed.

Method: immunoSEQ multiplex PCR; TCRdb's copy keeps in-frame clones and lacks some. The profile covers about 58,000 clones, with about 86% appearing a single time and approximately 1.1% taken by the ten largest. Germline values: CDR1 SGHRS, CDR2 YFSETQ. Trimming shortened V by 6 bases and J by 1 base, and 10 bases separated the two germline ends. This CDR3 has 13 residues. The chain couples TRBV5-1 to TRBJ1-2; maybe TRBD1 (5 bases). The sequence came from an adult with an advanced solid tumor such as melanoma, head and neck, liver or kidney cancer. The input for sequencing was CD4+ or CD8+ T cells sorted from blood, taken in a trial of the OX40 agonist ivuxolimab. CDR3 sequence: CASTRGDNYGYTF. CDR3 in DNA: TGCGCCAGCACAAGAGGGGATAACTATGGCTACACCTTC. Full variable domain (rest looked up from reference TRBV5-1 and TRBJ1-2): KAGVTQTPRYLIKTRGQQVTLSCSPISGHRSVSWYQQTPGQGLQFLFEYFSETQRNKGNFPGRFSGRQFSNSRSEMNVSTLELGDSALYLCASTRGDNYGYTFGSGTRLTVV.